What follows is one T cell receptor beta chain and its context. Its antigen is as yet unknown. The sample belongs to a study of T cells in Graves' hyperthyroidism and ophthalmopathy. V lost 5 bases, J lost 4 bases, and 17 bases lay in between. The CDR3 spans 15 residues. The germline gives CDR1 SGHTA, CDR2 FQGNSA. Points from the study as a whole: Expanded thyroid clonotypes (above 0.001) were mostly also found in blood. By a 13 V-J model, ophthalmopathy was set apart from stable hyperthyroidism.

From RNA transcripts, TCR beta CDR3 regions were amplified. First-round RT-PCR with HTBI primers amplified the TCR CDR3 region. TCRdb analysed the multiplex PCR reads with MiXCR anew, one entry per CDR3 protein. Of about 760,000 distinct CDR3 sequences detected, over 35% appear once; the ten largest clones hold 30% to 40%. Absent ophthalmopathy progression within 18 months defined stable Graves' hyperthyroidism. Diagnoses were made from clinical symptoms, serum measures (thyroxine and TRAb), thyroid ultrasound and orbital computed tomography. This clonotype originated in a woman in her 40s with Graves' hyperthyroidism. This chain uses TRBV7-2 with TRBJ1-2, with a possible D match to TRBD1 (6 bases). The sample was blood. In nucleotides, the CDR3 is TGTGCCAGCAGCCCAACTAGCGGGGGGGCCTATGGCTACACCTTC. The encoded protein is CASSPTSGGAYGYTF.